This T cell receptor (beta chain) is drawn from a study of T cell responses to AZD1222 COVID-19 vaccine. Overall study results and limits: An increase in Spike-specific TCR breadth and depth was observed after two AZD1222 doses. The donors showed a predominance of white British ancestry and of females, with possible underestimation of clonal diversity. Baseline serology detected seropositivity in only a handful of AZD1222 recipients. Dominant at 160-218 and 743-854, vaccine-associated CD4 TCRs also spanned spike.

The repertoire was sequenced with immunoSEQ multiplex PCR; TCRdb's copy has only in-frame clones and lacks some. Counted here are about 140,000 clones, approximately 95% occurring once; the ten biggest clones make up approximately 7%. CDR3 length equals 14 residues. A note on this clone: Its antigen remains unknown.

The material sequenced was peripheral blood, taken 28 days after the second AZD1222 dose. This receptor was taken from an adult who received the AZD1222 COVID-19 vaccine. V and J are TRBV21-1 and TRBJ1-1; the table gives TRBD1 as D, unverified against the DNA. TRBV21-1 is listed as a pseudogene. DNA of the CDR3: TGTGCCAGCAGCGAACAGGGGGCTGGCACTGAAGCTTTCTTT. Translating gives CASSEQGAGTEAFF.